Detailed here is one T cell receptor (beta chain). As yet, its antigen is unknown. Profiling relied on immunoSEQ multiplex PCR, and the TCRdb table lists in-frame clones only, not all of them. The table lists 2 million to 2.5 million clones, around 95% of them singletons. The data belong to a study of shared clonotypes between healthy human individuals. At the level of the study: Three plates were used per donor for CD4 naive, three for CD4 memory, two for CD8 naive and one for CD8 memory.

The CDR3 extends over 14 amino acids. Germline V gene lookup returns CDR1 MNHEY and CDR2 SVGAGI. Trimming pared 4 bases from V and 4 bases from J, leaving 13 bases between. Study findings and constraints: Between a few donors, naive CD4 clonotypes were shared at a level of about 5%.

This TCR was sampled from a man younger than 30 in good health. The gene calls are TRBV6-5 and TRBJ1-1; D gene ambiguous. The specimen sequenced was naive CD4+ T cells sorted from blood. Subset given: CD45RA+ positively selected. The CDR3 sequence is CASSSELSSTEAFF. DNA for the CDR3: TGTGCCAGCAGTTCAGAGCTTAGTAGCACTGAAGCTTTCTTT.